This is a list of T cell receptor beta chains from one sample in a study of blood T cell repertoires in COVID-19. The assay was immunoSEQ multiplex PCR, and TCRdb's table has in-frame clones only and misses some. The repertoire holds around 53,000 clones, about 70% seen once, with approximately 20% in the top ten. Material: peripheral blood. These receptors were collected from a man over 45 with active or convalescent COVID-19. CDR3s include the opening cysteine and the closing phenylalanine or tryptophan. The D gene is left open where the match is weak. Some rows mark clone size as missing; the rest say once, few, many or name a class of expanded clone.

v_gene: TRBV29-1
len: 14
j_gene: TRBJ2-7
d_gene: TRBD2
abundance: NA
CDR3nt: TGCAGCGTTGAAGTTGGCATGGGAGGGGCCGAGCAGTACTTC
CDR3aa: CSVEVGMGGAEQYF

v_gene: TRBV2
len: 15
j_gene: TRBJ2-4
d_gene: NA
abundance: NA
CDR3nt: TGTGCCAGCAGTGAAGTCTTTCTAGCCAAAAACATTCAGTACTTC
CDR3aa: CASSEVFLAKNIQYF

v_gene: TRBV4-2
len: 17
j_gene: TRBJ2-2
d_gene: TRBD1
abundance: once
CDR3nt: TGTGCCAGCAGCCAAGAATATCGGCAGGGGGCCACCGGGGAGCTGTTTTTT
CDR3aa: CASSQEYRQGATGELFF

v_gene: TRBV2
len: 15
j_gene: TRBJ2-6
d_gene: NA
abundance: NA
CDR3nt: TGTGCCAGCAACCGTGGGCGCTCTGGGGCCAACGTCCTGACTTTC
CDR3aa: CASNRGRSGANVLTF

v_gene: TRBV7-2
len: 16
j_gene: TRBJ2-1
d_gene: NA
abundance: NA
CDR3nt: TGTGCCAGCAGCTTAGGGTACCGGGATTTAAACAATGAGCAGTTCTTC
CDR3aa: CASSLGYRDLNNEQFF

v_gene: TRBV29-1
len: 12
j_gene: TRBJ1-2
d_gene: NA
abundance: few
CDR3nt: TGCAGCGTCGTAGACAGCTCCACCGGCTACACCTTC
CDR3aa: CSVVDSSTGYTF

v_gene: TRBV6-5
len: 15
j_gene: TRBJ1-1
d_gene: TRBD1
abundance: NA
CDR3nt: TGTGCCAGCGCGAGATCCGGGACAGGGATTGCTGAAGCTTTCTTT
CDR3aa: CASARSGTGIAEAFF

v_gene: TRBV2
len: 12
j_gene: TRBJ1-2
d_gene: NA
abundance: NA
CDR3nt: TGTGCCAGCACCCGACAGTACTATGGCTACACCTTC
CDR3aa: CASTRQYYGYTF

v_gene: TRBV11-2
len: 16
j_gene: TRBJ2-1
d_gene: NA
abundance: few
CDR3nt: TGTGCCAGCAGCTTAGAGTGGCGGGGAGGTTGGAATGAGCAGTTCTTC
CDR3aa: CASSLEWRGGWNEQFF

v_gene: TRBV30
len: 12
j_gene: TRBJ2-3
d_gene: TRBD2
abundance: once
CDR3nt: TGTGCCTGGTCGGGAGGGGCAGATACGCAGTATTTT
CDR3aa: CAWSGGADTQYF

v_gene: TRBV21-1
len: 15
j_gene: TRBJ2-7
d_gene: NA
abundance: NA
CDR3nt: TGTGCCAGCAGCAAAGAGGCGCTGGCTAGCTACGAGCAGTACTTC
CDR3aa: CASSKEALASYEQYF

v_gene: TRBV2
len: 13
j_gene: TRBJ2-1
d_gene: TRBD2
abundance: NA
CDR3nt: TGTGCCAGCAGAGGGACTAGAGGTAATGAGCAGTTCTTC
CDR3aa: CASRGTRGNEQFF

v_gene: TRBV5-1
len: 17
j_gene: TRBJ1-5
d_gene: TRBD1
abundance: NA
CDR3nt: TGCGCCAGCAGTCCGGGACAGGGGAGTTATAGCAATCAGCCCCAGCATTTT
CDR3aa: CASSPGQGSYSNQPQHF

v_gene: TRBV2
len: 15
j_gene: TRBJ1-6
d_gene: NA
abundance: few
CDR3nt: TGTGCCAGCACGGTGGGGGGGCTCGGGAATTCACCCCTCCACTTT
CDR3aa: CASTVGGLGNSPLHF

v_gene: TRBV6-2/TRBV6-3
len: 16
j_gene: TRBJ1-5
d_gene: TRBD1
abundance: few
CDR3nt: TGTGCCAGCAGTTACATTGACAGGGCGAGCAATCAGCCCCAGCATTTT
CDR3aa: CASSYIDRASNQPQHF

v_gene: TRBV3-1/TRBV3-2
len: 14
j_gene: TRBJ2-5
d_gene: NA
abundance: NA
CDR3nt: TGTGCCAGCAGCCCGGTATCAGGGCAAGAGACCCAGTACTTC
CDR3aa: CASSPVSGQETQYF

v_gene: TRBV11-2
len: 15
j_gene: TRBJ2-2
d_gene: TRBD2
abundance: NA
CDR3nt: TGTGCCAGCAGCCGGGGACTAGGGAACACCGGGGAGCTGTTTTTT
CDR3aa: CASSRGLGNTGELFF

v_gene: TRBV30
len: 15
j_gene: TRBJ1-4
d_gene: NA
abundance: NA
CDR3nt: TGTGCCTGGATGTCTCGAAACAGGCCTTATGAAAAACTGTTTTTT
CDR3aa: CAWMSRNRPYEKLFF

v_gene: TRBV6-5
len: 15
j_gene: TRBJ2-7
d_gene: TRBD2
abundance: NA
CDR3nt: TGTGCCAGCAGTTCGGAACTAGCGGGACGCTACGAGCAGTACTTC
CDR3aa: CASSSELAGRYEQYF

v_gene: TRBV12-3/TRBV12-4
len: 13
j_gene: TRBJ1-5
d_gene: TRBD1
abundance: NA
CDR3nt: TGTGCCAGCTGGACAGGGCGAGGCCAGCCCCAGCATTTT
CDR3aa: CASWTGRGQPQHF

v_gene: TRBV19
len: 14
j_gene: TRBJ2-7
d_gene: NA
abundance: NA
CDR3nt: TGTGCCAGTAGTATAGGGGGCCTCTCCTACGAGCAGTACTTC
CDR3aa: CASSIGGLSYEQYF

v_gene: TRBV6-5
len: 15
j_gene: TRBJ2-1
d_gene: TRBD2
abundance: NA
CDR3nt: TGTGCCAGCAGCTTAAGCGGGACCTCCTACAATGAGCAGTTCTTC
CDR3aa: CASSLSGTSYNEQFF

v_gene: TRBV14
len: 15
j_gene: TRBJ1-2
d_gene: NA
abundance: NA
CDR3nt: TGTGCCAGCAGCCAAGATCTTAGGCAGGGCGATGACTACACCTTC
CDR3aa: CASSQDLRQGDDYTF

v_gene: TRBV5-1
len: 19
j_gene: TRBJ2-4
d_gene: TRBD2
abundance: once
CDR3nt: TGCGCCAGCAGACCTGGACTAGCGGGGCAATTACTAGCCAAAAACATTCAGTACTTC
CDR3aa: CASRPGLAGQLLAKNIQYF

v_gene: TRBV2
len: 16
j_gene: TRBJ1-3
d_gene: TRBD1
abundance: NA
CDR3nt: TGTGCCAGCAGTGTTAATAGGGGGCCCCTTGGAAACACCATATATTTT
CDR3aa: CASSVNRGPLGNTIYF

v_gene: TRBV29-1
len: 13
j_gene: TRBJ2-1
d_gene: NA
abundance: NA
CDR3nt: TGCAGCGTTGAGGCGACTTCCTACAATGAGCAGTTCTTC
CDR3aa: CSVEATSYNEQFF

v_gene: TRBV19
len: 13
j_gene: TRBJ2-5
d_gene: TRBD1
abundance: NA
CDR3nt: TGTGCCAGTAGTGTTGACAGGGAAGAGACCCAGTACTTC
CDR3aa: CASSVDREETQYF

v_gene: TRBV14
len: 12
j_gene: TRBJ1-1
d_gene: NA
abundance: few
CDR3nt: TGTGCCAGCAGCCGGTTTAGCACTGAAGCTTTCTTT
CDR3aa: CASSRFSTEAFF

v_gene: TRBV5-4
len: 16
j_gene: TRBJ2-1
d_gene: TRBD1
abundance: NA
CDR3nt: TGTGCCAGCAGCTTGGACCCAGGGGGTTCAGGGAATGAGCAGTTCTTC
CDR3aa: CASSLDPGGSGNEQFF

v_gene: TRBV10-2
len: 12
j_gene: TRBJ1-1
d_gene: NA
abundance: NA
CDR3nt: TGCGCCAGCAGCACAGGCAACACTGAAGCTTTCTTT
CDR3aa: CASSTGNTEAFF

v_gene: TRBV14
len: 15
j_gene: TRBJ2-5
d_gene: NA
abundance: NA
CDR3nt: TGTGCCAGCAGCCAAGATCTAGCGAGACAAGAGACCCAGTACTTC
CDR3aa: CASSQDLARQETQYF

v_gene: TRBV11-3
len: 13
j_gene: TRBJ2-7
d_gene: NA
abundance: few
CDR3nt: TGTGCCAGCAGTTCGACTGCGAGGGGGGAGCAGTACTTC
CDR3aa: CASSSTARGEQYF

v_gene: TRBV7-9
len: 14
j_gene: TRBJ2-7
d_gene: NA
abundance: NA
CDR3nt: TGTGCCAGCAGCGCCGCAGGGGCTGGACACGAGCAGTACTTC
CDR3aa: CASSAAGAGHEQYF

v_gene: TRBV29-1
len: 13
j_gene: TRBJ2-1
d_gene: TRBD2
abundance: NA
CDR3nt: TGCAGCGGATCCTACGGGGGGGCGGGTGAGCAGTTCTTC
CDR3aa: CSGSYGGAGEQFF

v_gene: TRBV15
len: 13
j_gene: TRBJ2-7
d_gene: TRBD2
abundance: NA
CDR3nt: TGTGCCACCAGCAGTCGGGAGGCGGGCGAGCAGTACTTC
CDR3aa: CATSSREAGEQYF

v_gene: TRBV19
len: 16
j_gene: TRBJ2-2
d_gene: TRBD2
abundance: few
CDR3nt: TGTGCCAGTAGTGTGGATAGCGGGAGGGCCTTCGGGGAGCTGTTTTTT
CDR3aa: CASSVDSGRAFGELFF